This TCR beta chain was identified during a study of cytomegalovirus exposure and HLA in healthy donors (dated by TCRdb to about 2017). Study-wide context: According to an earlier analysis of a few hundred of the donors, about 179 million T cells yielded roughly 100 million unique TCR beta sequences and more than 250 Gb of sequence data. Rather than drawing on any new phenotypic data, the later analysis identified candidate immune exposures from TCR beta sequences and the way those sequences occurred across donors. Several DR-DQ haplotypes were treated as single units for association and clustering because of strong linkage in the cohort. Around 320 gigabases of sequencing data and around 87 million unique TCR sequences were included in an early release covering about 600 HLA-typed donors. An earlier analysis of 587 of the donors used high-throughput TCR beta sequencing to judge whether each TCR beta V gene segment behaved as functional or pseudogenic. Typing coverage varied by locus: roughly 620-630 donors for A, B, C, DRB1 and DQB1; approximately 560 for DQA1; over 600 for DPA1; 450 to 480 for DPB1. Donor age, sex, ethnicity and CMV serostatus were collected together with the repertoire data. HLA typing included class I and class II loci at four-digit resolution. Among 398 genotyped donors of the cohort, an average of roughly 240,000 unique TCR beta nucleotide sequences were sequenced per donor, roughly 18% of them non-productive. Along with the approximately 650-subject first cohort, a separate validation cohort of around 110 different subjects was used. The genetic ancestry cluster associated with self-reported Caucasian donors included over 80% of the 350 to 500 genotyped donors. A later analysis re-examined previously published TCR beta repertoires from roughly 650 donors and added high-resolution HLA genotyping to investigate patterns of TCR occurrence. The study used immunosequencing to profile the T cell repertoires of some 600 subjects and linked those repertoires to cytomegalovirus serostatus. High-throughput TCR immunosequencing, statistical association of individual TCRs with disease status, and machine learning were combined to predict cytomegalovirus infection status. In a later genetic analysis, genome-wide SNP genotypes for about 65% of the 666 donors were used, and that subset was treated as a discovery cohort. The study aimed to test whether cataloging public T cell receptors could reveal signatures of past pathogen exposure. All discovery cohort repertoires had been generated using a single sequencing platform.

The cohort was made up of under 800 healthy bone marrow donors. Cohort members were all nominally healthy when sampled, although unrecorded immune exposures were likely present. The donor tested CMV seronegative, placing the donor among the 350 or so seronegative members of the cohort. Each donor provided a peripheral blood sample, and peripheral blood mononuclear cells were used for TCR beta sequencing. Genomic DNA was extracted from the blood cell samples with the Qiagen DNeasy Blood Extraction Kit. Remarks on this clone: Its antigen remains undetermined.

Study-wide conclusions, independent of this receptor: A further reported finding was that TCR beta sequences accurately predicted the HLA-A and HLA-B alleles for most subjects in the first cohort. According to a later genetic analysis, donors in an Asian-associated ancestry cluster had fewer N-insertions in productive TCRs than the approximately 670-donor mean. A cluster of highly shared sequence variants was judged likely to represent a technical artifact of the sequencing pipeline. According to a later analysis, most CMV-associated TCR beta chains appeared to be HLA-restricted, and the HLA associations seemed to be driven largely by CMV exposure. Only TCR beta chains were sequenced in this cohort, and the absence of alpha or paired-chain data limited detectable features. Three of the identified cytomegalovirus-associated TCR beta chains were confirmed in vitro to be specific for cytomegalovirus antigens. For the cohort, immune exposure information was limited to CMV serostatus. At a false discovery rate of 0.05, a later analysis linked about 17,000 TCR beta sequences to specific HLA alleles. In the study, about 150 TCR beta chains were listed as associated with cytomegalovirus. In a later analysis, several top co-occurrence clusters were reported to appear linked to parvovirus B19, influenza, CMV and Epstein-Barr virus. The presence/absence analyses assumed that sequencing depth was roughly uniform across donors, and that assumption may not be true. The classifier was reported to diagnose cytomegalovirus status with high specificity and sensitivity in both the original cohort and the validation cohort. In a later analysis, TCR association rates were found to vary across HLA loci, with the most associated TCRs seen for DRB1 alleles and the fewest for HLA-C alleles. According to the authors, the approach could potentially be generalized to other disease states and immunological phenotypes. In a later genetic analysis, a missense DCLRE1C variant was associated with V-gene and J-gene trimming of TCR beta chains, and the association was replicated in an independent cohort. Compared with equally common non-associated chains, HLA-associated TCR beta chains in a later analysis were more clonally expanded and had lower generation probabilities. Because the 87-base-pair reads could not distinguish some IMGT-functional V segments, including TRBV6-2 and TRBV6-3, those segments were excluded. Correlated functional status among segregating V segments might reflect linkage disequilibrium, but an unknown experimental factor could not be ruled out. Strong co-occurrence of HLA alleles, especially DR and DQ, made assigning TCR associations to individual alleles difficult. In an earlier analysis of fewer than 700 of the donors, most TCR beta V segments appeared in productive rearrangements about 87% or about 30% of the time, broadly matching IMGT annotations. Because HLA typing was unavailable for some donors at each locus, only the typed subset was used in association tests. Approximately 16 rarely observed V segments, including chromosome 9 orphons, were excluded from the earlier analysis of a few hundred of the donors because counts were too low. Across donors, most TCR sequences were observed very rarely, whereas some public TCRs were present in many individuals.

Library method: the immunoSEQ multiplex PCR assay. The multiplex PCR relied on a mix of 60 forward primers for TCR Vbeta segments and 13 reverse primers for TCR Jbeta segments. A multiplex PCR assay on genomic DNA amplified the CDR3 region of rearranged TCR beta genes. On the Illumina HiSeq System, the amplified TCR beta libraries were sequenced as 87-base-pair reads. The study's own analysis went as follows. A later analysis tallied roughly 76 million unique TCR beta chains across the 660 or so repertoires, and around 9.9 million of those chains were shared by two or more donors. A nearest-neighbor algorithm error-corrected the raw reads and collapsed the reads into unique sequences, merging closely related sequences to remove PCR and sequencing errors. Alignment of CDR3 sequences to IMGT reference sequences was used to assign V, D and J gene segments. Each retained sequence needed at least a six-nucleotide match to both a V gene segment and a J gene segment. A rearrangement was called productive if the CDR3 had no stop codons and remained in frame with V and J, and every other rearrangement was called non-productive. CDR3 was defined by IMGT convention, running from the second conserved V-encoded cysteine to the conserved J-encoded phenylalanine. The earlier analysis of a few hundred of the donors excluded sequences that lacked an unambiguous match to a single V gene segment. An earlier analysis of a few hundred of the donors called V segments functional above 56.7% productive rearrangements and segregating when the between-donor standard deviation exceeded 5%. To diagnose cytomegalovirus status from the catalog of TCR beta chain sequences, a statistical classification framework was built. In a later analysis, TCR nucleotide sequences were compared against IMGT/GENE-DB human TR gene sequences so that V and J genes could be assigned. In a later analysis, CDR3 sequences and most-parsimonious VDJ recombination scenarios were assigned using the TCRdist pipeline. A later analysis defined each TCR beta chain by its CDR3 amino acid sequence plus V-gene family, and excluded reads lacking a unique V-gene family. To address suspected cross-contamination and a sequencing artifact, a later analysis removed around 590 highly shared, low-generation-probability nucleotide sequences. For each public chain, a later analysis derived a clonal expansion index from normalized ranks of inferred template counts within each repertoire. A later analysis computed generation probabilities with a VDJ recombination model fitted to out-of-frame rearrangements, and checked the results against IGoR. A later analysis scored TCR-TCR, TCR-HLA and TCR-CMV co-occurrence with hypergeometric tests, applying a repertoire-size bias correction to TCR pairs. A later analysis estimated false discovery rates by permuting HLA or CMV assignments 20 times. In a later analysis, co-occurring TCRs were grouped using DBSCAN, with TCRdist sequence similarity added in when clustering inside HLA-allele-positive subsets. Co-occurrence clustering excluded repertoires with fewer than 30,000 or more than 120,000 public chains, plus five with anomalous nucleotide sharing. Imported from immuneACCESS, the table was reduced by TCRdb to in-frame sequences with V and J called. These copies leave out some clones; in studies compared against another copy, an unresolved V gene accounts for under half, and the cause of the remainder is not known. D and trimming were read from the DNA, whereas the V and J calls and clone size are those reported in that table. The sample table includes around 130,000 clones. Clones ranked in the top ten supply 2% of the sample.

The CDR3 starts with the cysteine, ends with the phenylalanine, and has 13 residues. Only the CDR3 DNA is retained, 39 bases long and in frame from the first base. CDR1 is given as MNHNS and CDR2 as SASEGT, both from the germline V gene. Here V drops 7 bases and J drops 3 bases, and the junction holds 3 bases not matched to any gene. The receptor comes from a woman aged 55-70 years in good health and CMV-seronegative. Recombination connected TRBV6-1 to TRBJ2-3; 8 middle bases align to TRBD2. The specimen was PBMCs. The CDR3 reads as follows: CASTKRETDTQYF. The DNA sequence follows: TGTGCCAGCACTAAGCGGGAGACAGATACGCAGTATTTT.